A single sample is the source of the 3 T cell receptor beta chains below, sequenced in a study of tumor and adjacent non-tumor tissue in lung cancer. No cell sorting was done before RNA was extracted from the tissue. TCRbeta libraries were built with three rounds of nested PCR, modified from ARM-PCR. TCRdb reprocessed the multiplex PCR reads via MiXCR and lists one record per CDR3 protein. The sample includes fewer than 85,000 distinct CDR3 sequences, 55% to 85% seen only once; the top ten take approximately 30%. Sample: lung tumor tissue. These receptors all stem from a man aged 60-69 years with non-small cell lung cancer.

V and J are TRBV11-3 and TRBJ1-1; a weak D match, TRBD1 (5 bases). The CDR3 consists of 15 residues. V lost 0 bases and J lost 7, with 15 bases in between. Per germline, CDR1 SGHNT and CDR2 YENEEA. The CDR3 loop is CASSLDGALTNEAFF. The CDR3 DNA reads as TGTGCCAGCAGCTTAGACGGGGCTTTGACGAATGAAGCTTTCTTT.

This clonotype was counted once. The chain recombines TRBV11-1 with TRBJ2-3, with 9 bases lining up with TRBD1. Per germline, CDR1 SGHAT and CDR2 FQDESV (reference sequence). The V and J ends lost 5 bases and 5 bases, in that order; junction bases with no gene match: 11. The CDR3 totals 16 residues. The CDR3 sequence: CASSPHRGHSGDTQYF. In DNA form, the CDR3 reads TGTGCCAGCAGCCCGCACAGGGGGCATTCCGGAGATACGCAGTATTTT.

As concerns this clonotype: A junction end diverges from the germline sequence, so it may reflect a read error. The CDR3 DNA is TGTAGAGCTAGAGACCGGGTAGCTTTCTTT. As protein: CRARDRVAFF. The chain carries TRBV20-1 and TRBJ1-1; D unresolved. This CDR3 contains 10 residues. Germline assignment: CDR1 DFQATT and CDR2 SNEGSKA (reference sequence).